This T cell receptor beta chain is drawn from a study of blood T cell repertoires in COVID-19. About the research overall: Specimens from acute and convalescent COVID-19 originated in the United States, Italy and Spain.

In the original processing: Reference gene primers were amplified, and this amplification served to estimate nucleated cell counts. The protocol was immunoSEQ multiplex PCR, while the TCRdb copy is restricted to in-frame clones and leaves out a portion. V, J and clone size are those of that table, while D and trimming were read from the DNA. The data show about 85,000 clones, roughly 87% seen once. Per germline, CDR1 LNHDA and CDR2 SQIVND (reference sequence). V shed 11 bases, J shed 4 bases, and the junction held 36 bases outside the gene matches. CDR3 length: 22 amino acids. The chain has TRBV19 and TRBJ2-3, with 7 bases aligning to TRBD2. This receptor was obtained from a man aged 55 to 70 with acute or convalescent COVID-19. The source material was peripheral blood. The CDR3 here is CARFGEGGHRQKKQNRPDTQYF. Here the CDR3 DNA reads TGTGCCCGCTTTGGGGAGGGTGGACACCGACAAAAAAAACAAAATCGTCCAGATACGCAGTATTTT.